A single sample gave rise to the 9 T cell receptor beta chains below, sequenced in a study of T cell repertoires in cytomegalovirus infection. TCRdb called the reads again in MiXCR, with one record for every CDR3 protein. The sample includes roughly 90,000 distinct CDR3 sequences, roughly a quarter of them seen just once. No cognate antigen is known for these TCRs. The sample was CD8+ T cells from cultured PBMCs, taken from culture after CMV antigen stimulation. These receptors were taken from a human donor in good health (CMV status not recorded). Some clones in this sample may be carry-over from other donors' samples.

This chain links TRBV27 with TRBJ2-3; TRBD2 matches at 7 bases. Trimming removed 6 bases from V and 1 base from J; junction bases left unmatched: 7. Germline CDR1 MNHEY, CDR2 SMNVEV (reference sequence). This CDR3 is built from 15 residues. The CDR3 region has the DNA TGTGCCAGCAGCGATGGGGGGGGGGGCACAGATACGCAGTATTTT. Its protein is CASSDGGGGTDTQYF.

In its sample, this clonotype was seen a few times. The chain has TRBV27 and TRBJ1-1; the D is unclear. This CDR3 has 16 residues. Per germline, CDR1 MNHEY and CDR2 SMNVEV (reference sequence). V gave up 6 bases and J gave up 0 bases, with 17 bases separating them. CDR3 region: CASRPAAGGLNTEAFF. CDR3 sequence (DNA): TGTGCCAGCAGGCCTGCTGCGGGAGGCCTGAACACTGAAGCTTTCTTT.

This clonotype turned up a few times. V is TRBV7-9 and J is TRBJ2-3, with D unresolved. The CDR3 consists of 13 residues. Germline lookup yields CDR1 SEHNR and CDR2 FQNEAQ (reference sequence). V was pared by 5 bases and J by 0 bases, with 6 bases between. CDR3 in amino acids: CASSASSTDTQYF. The CDR3, as DNA: TGTGCCAGCAGCGCCTCTAGCACAGATACGCAGTATTTT.

The V gene is TRBV10-3, the J gene TRBJ2-5; tentatively, D is TRBD1 or TRBD2 (6 bases each). The V gene lost 3 bases and the J gene lost 0 bases, with 17 bases spanning the gap. Germline CDR1 is ENHRY and CDR2 is SYGVKD. The CDR3 loop spans 17 amino acids. CDR3 sequence (DNA): TGTGCCATCAGTGAAGGTAGTGGGCGGGACAACCAAGAGACCCAGTACTTC. This sequence encodes CAISEGSGRDNQETQYF.

The chain employs TRBV7-8 and TRBJ2-3, with 8 bases matching TRBD2. The CDR3 has 16 amino acids. Trimming took 7 bases from V and 5 from J; bases not matched to a gene: 14. Germline CDR1 SGHVS, CDR2 FQNEAQ. The DNA for the CDR3 is TGTGCCAGCATCCCCCCGCCGAGCGGGGGTGTAGATACGCAGTATTTT. It is translated as CASIPPPSGGVDTQYF.

This clonotype appeared many times. J is TRBJ2-7 and V is TRBV9; no clear D. Germline-derived CDR1 and CDR2 are SGDLS and YYNGEE. Trimming left V 2 bases short and J 1 base short, with 1 base between. The CDR3 is 11 amino acids. The CDR3 DNA is TGTGCCAGCAGCGTTTCCTACGAGCAGTACTTC. It encodes CASSVSYEQYF.

This clonotype came up many times. This chain connects TRBV7-2 to TRBJ1-4; 7 nucleotides align to TRBD1. The CDR3 has 16 residues. CDR1 and CDR2 (germline): SGHTA, FQGNSA. V gave up 0 bases and J gave up 3 bases; unmatched junction bases: 4. CDR3 sequence: CASSLAQGMANEKLFF. The CDR3 DNA sequence: TGTGCCAGCAGCTTAGCACAGGGGATGGCTAATGAAAAACTGTTTTTT.

This clonotype showed up many times. The J gene is TRBJ2-7, the V gene TRBV7-8; TRBD1 aligns across 9 bases. This CDR3 has 15 residues. Trimming removed 4 bases from V and 0 bases from J; junction bases left unmatched: 4. Germline assignment: CDR1 SGHVS and CDR2 FQNEAQ. CDR3 sequence: CASSSGQGPSYEQYF. The DNA of the CDR3 is TGTGCCAGCAGCTCCGGACAGGGGCCCTCCTACGAGCAGTACTTC.

There are a few counts of this clonotype. V usage is TRBV16 and J usage is TRBJ1-2; the D gene is possibly TRBD1 (6 bases). The CDR3 contains 15 residues. The germline gives CDR1 KGHSY, CDR2 FQNENV. The ends were cut back, 1 base at V and 6 bases at J, with 15 bases in the middle. This CDR3 is CASSQYRESRDGYTF. CDR3 nucleotide sequence: TGTGCCAGCAGCCAATACAGGGAAAGTCGGGATGGCTACACCTTC.